The next 16 T cell receptor beta chains were all read from a single sample in a study of cytomegalovirus exposure and HLA in healthy donors. Some clones are missing from TCRdb's copy, which holds only in-frame ones; the method was immunoSEQ multiplex PCR. The profile shows more than 120,000 clones, around nine tenths of them singletons. The sequenced sample consisted of PBMCs. The receptors shown here come from a man aged 18 to 29 in good health and CMV-seropositive.

The rearrangement uses TRBV11-2 and TRBJ1-2; weak D call: TRBD1 (5 bases). CDR1 and CDR2 (germline): SGHAT, FQNNGV. This CDR3 has 15 amino acids. V lost 5 bases and J lost 5, with 18 bases in between. CDR3 sequence: CASSLGTLRGYGYTF. CDR3 DNA sequence: TGTGCCAGCAGCCTCGGGACTCTCCGGGGATATGGCTACACCTTC.

The chain has TRBV7-9 and TRBJ2-1, with TRBD2 matching 10 bases. Unmatched junction bases numbered 6, after V lost 3 bases and J lost 4 bases. The CDR3 runs to 16 residues. CDR1 SEHNR and CDR2 FQNEAQ come from the germline V gene (reference sequence). CDR3 in DNA: TGTGCCAGCAGCTTTACCGTAGCGGGAGGTTACAATGAGCAGTTCTTC. Translated: CASSFTVAGGYNEQFF. The full variable domain, completed using reference TRBV7-9 and TRBJ2-1, is DTGVSQNPRHKITKRGQNVTFRCDPISEHNRLYWYRQTLGQGPEFLTYFQNEAQLEKSRLLSDRFSAERPKGSFSTLEIQRTEQGDSAMYLCASSFTVAGGYNEQFFGPGTRLTVL.

Notes on this clone: One end of the junction varies from germline; a read error may be responsible. This sequence joins TRBV6-5 and TRBJ1-4; D is uncertain. This CDR3 has 11 amino acids. Germline-derived CDR1 and CDR2 are MNHEY and SVGAGI. CDR3 bases: TGTGCCAGCGAGGGTTTATCGGGGAGGTGGTTT. It yields the protein CASEGLSGRWF.

V and J are TRBV6-5 and TRBJ1-1; 10 nucleotides match TRBD1. V was pared by 4 bases and J by 4 bases, with 6 bases of the junction left unmatched. Germline V gene lookup returns CDR1 MNHEY and CDR2 SVGAGI. The CDR3 covers 15 residues. CDR3 loop: CASSLGDRGITEAFF. CDR3 bases: TGTGCCAGCAGTTTGGGGGACAGGGGAATCACTGAAGCTTTCTTT.

V and J are TRBV7-9 and TRBJ1-3, with a possible D match to TRBD1 (6 bases). The CDR3 is 14 residues long. Germline V gives CDR1 SEHNR, CDR2 FQNEAQ (reference sequence). Trimming took 1 base from V and 2 from J, leaving 6 bases between them. The CDR3 loop reads CASSLGTAGNTIYF. CDR3 coding DNA: TGTGCCAGCAGCTTAGGGACAGCTGGAAACACCATATATTTT.

The CDR3 spells CASRRTGVRTGELFF. The CDR3 DNA reads as TGCGCCAGCAGGAGGACAGGGGTTCGCACCGGGGAGCTGTTTTTT. The rearrangement links TRBV4-1 to TRBJ2-2; TRBD1 aligns across 9 bases. The V segment lost 6 bases and the J segment 4 bases; nucleotides outside the gene matches: 6. The CDR3 spans 15 residues. Germline CDR1 and CDR2: MGHRA and YSYEKL.

The J gene is TRBJ1-5, the V gene TRBV27, with a tentative D call TRBD1 (5 bases). The CDR3 contains 16 residues. V dropped 4 bases and J dropped 5 bases, with 18 bases sitting between them. CDR1 is MNHEY and CDR2 is SMNVEV in the germline V gene (reference sequence). The CDR3: CASSSLARESHQPQHF. CDR3 in DNA: TGTGCCAGCAGTTCCCTGGCCAGGGAATCCCATCAGCCCCAGCATTTT.

V usage is TRBV30 and J usage is TRBJ1-6, with a tentative D call TRBD1 (5 bases). This CDR3 contains 12 residues. The V end was cut by 2 bases, the J end by 10 bases, with 9 bases between. Germline V gives CDR1 GTSNPN, CDR2 SVGIG (reference sequence). The CDR3 sequence is CAWSRDFSPLHF. In DNA, the CDR3 is TGTGCCTGGAGTAGGGACTTCTCACCCCTCCACTTT.

The rearrangement uses TRBV4-2 and TRBJ2-3; 10 bases fit TRBD2. CDR1 is LGHNA, CDR2 YNFKEQ, per germline. The J segment lost 2 bases and the V segment lost 0 bases, leaving 2 bases of the junction unmatched. The CDR3 has 16 amino acids. The CDR3 here is CASSQELAGATDTQYF. The CDR3 DNA sequence: TGTGCCAGCAGCCAAGAGCTAGCGGGGGCCACAGATACGCAGTATTTT.

This clone was detected only once. The rearrangement links TRBV7-9 to TRBJ2-7, with a tentative D call TRBD2 (6 bases). With 5 bases removed from V and 6 bases from J, the gap between germline ends came to 17 bases. Germline V CDR1 and CDR2: SEHNR, FQNEAQ (reference sequence). This CDR3 is 14 amino acids long. For the CDR3, the DNA is TGTGCCAGCAGCCCCACGGGAGAGCAAATCGAGCAGTACTTC. It translates to CASSPTGEQIEQYF.

This clone was recorded at least ten times. This chain links TRBV7-8 with TRBJ2-7, with TRBD1 matching 9 bases. Losses at the gene ends were 5 bases for V and 3 bases for J; bases not matched to a gene: 8. This CDR3 contains 15 residues. Germline CDR1 and CDR2: SGHVS and FQNEAQ. The CDR3 spells CASSPLGTGNYEQYF. The CDR3 nucleotides read TGTGCCAGCAGCCCACTTGGGACAGGGAACTACGAGCAGTACTTC.

The chain recombines TRBV18 with TRBJ2-1, with D possibly matching TRBD2 (6 bases). CDR1 KGHSH and CDR2 LQKENI come from the germline V gene. V lost 2 bases, J lost 2 bases, and 10 bases lay in between. The CDR3 contains 15 residues. The CDR3 region has the DNA TGTGCCAGCTCACCAGGGGCGGGACCCTACAATGAGCAGTTCTTC. Encoded protein: CASSPGAGPYNEQFF.

This chain links TRBV25-1 with TRBJ1-6; D is possibly TRBD1 (5 bases). The CDR3 is 15 residues long. Germline lookup yields CDR1 MGHDK and CDR2 SYGVNS. V lost 4 bases, J lost 5 bases, and 12 bases lay in between. The CDR3 coding sequence is TGTGCCAGCAGTGCCCCGGGACTGAATAATTCACCCCTCCACTTT. Amino acid sequence: CASSAPGLNNSPLHF.

This chain links TRBV5-8 with TRBJ1-5, with D possibly matching TRBD1 (5 bases). V gave up 1 base and J gave up 3 bases, with 14 bases separating them. In germline, CDR1 is SGHTS, CDR2 YDEGEE. This CDR3 comprises 16 residues. The CDR3: CASSLKGFPTNQPQHF. CDR3 nucleotide sequence: TGTGCCAGCAGCTTGAAGGGGTTCCCGACCAATCAGCCCCAGCATTTT.

The chain carries TRBV7-9 and TRBJ1-2; the D gene is possibly TRBD1 (5 bases). Per the germline V gene, CDR1 is SEHNR and CDR2 is FQNEAQ (reference sequence). V was cut by 3 bases and J by 6 bases, with 11 bases left in between. The CDR3 extends over 13 amino acids. CDR3 bases: TGTGCCAGCAGCTTGGGGAGGGGACATGGCTACACCTTC. It codes for CASSLGRGHGYTF.

This chain connects TRBV6-5 to TRBJ1-1; the match to TRBD1 covers 7 bases. CDR3 length: 13 residues. Germline V gene lookup returns CDR1 MNHEY and CDR2 SVGAGI. V was pared by 4 bases and J by 4 bases, with 3 bases of the junction left unmatched. This chain's CDR3 is CASSLGGGTEAFF. CDR3 nucleotide sequence: TGTGCCAGCAGTTTAGGGGGCGGCACTGAAGCTTTCTTT.